Sequencing of this TCR beta chain was carried out in a study of response to subunit inactivated influenza vaccine. Each CDR3 protein is one row after TCRdb ran MiXCR on the RT-PCR reads. Of some 500,000 distinct CDR3 sequences listed, under 15% are singletons. This clonotype was seen a few times. No antigen is known for it. Study-level results: It was the authors' suggestion that each seasonal influenza vaccination recruits few new T cells.

The sample here was PBMCs from blood, taken roughly 47 days after vaccination. This clonotype was sampled from a man over 45 who received an inactivated influenza vaccine.

This chain's CDR3 is CASSFGGRNTEAFF. The CDR3 DNA reads TGCGCCAGCAGCTTCGGGGGCCGGAACACTGAAGCTTTCTTT. The V call is TRBV5-1, the J call TRBJ1-1; a weak D match, TRBD1 (6 bases). Germline CDR1 and CDR2: SGHRS and YFSETQ. Trimming shortened V by 2 bases and J by 1 base, and 9 bases separated the two germline ends. CDR3 size: 14 residues.